The next 26 T cell receptor beta chains were all read from a single sample in a study of blood T cell repertoires in COVID-19. Using immunoSEQ multiplex PCR, the repertoire was profiled, and TCRdb retains in-frame clones only, with some absent. The sample has 95,000 to 150,000 clones; roughly 80% are singletons. The sample was peripheral blood. Source of these receptors: a man in his fifties or sixties with acute or convalescent COVID-19.

The V call is TRBV10-3, the J call TRBJ2-7; 10 bases line up with TRBD2. The germline V gene encodes CDR1 ENHRY and CDR2 SYGVKD. The V gene end was trimmed by 2 bases and the J gene end by 5 bases; junction bases not matched to a gene: 6. The CDR3 totals 15 residues. The CDR3 DNA sequence: TGTGCCATCAGTGAGCCCGGACTAGCGGCCGACGAGCAGTACTTC. As protein: CAISEPGLAADEQYF.

The CDR3 region is CASSHISGRSYEQYF. As DNA, the CDR3 is TGCGCCAGCAGCCACATTAGCGGGAGGTCCTACGAGCAGTACTTC. J is TRBJ2-7 and V is TRBV4-1, with TRBD2 matching over 10 bases. CDR3 length: 15 residues. Germline CDR1 and CDR2: MGHRA and YSYEKL. V dropped 3 bases and J dropped 1; count of bases not matched to a gene: 3.

This chain links TRBV5-1 with TRBJ1-2, with D perhaps matching TRBD1 (5 bases). Deletions cut 1 base from V and 5 bases from J, with 21 bases between. The CDR3 length is 17 residues. The germline gives CDR1 SGHRS, CDR2 YFSETQ. CDR3 sequence reads: CASSLRSVGQGGYGYTF. The CDR3 DNA sequence: TGCGCCAGCAGCTTGAGGAGTGTTGGGCAGGGAGGGTATGGCTACACCTTC.

This clone was recorded many times. The V gene is TRBV5-1, the J gene TRBJ2-1, with 7 bases matching TRBD2. The CDR3 is 15 residues long. The J segment lost 6 bases and the V segment lost 2 bases, leaving 8 bases of the junction unmatched. Per the germline V gene, CDR1 is SGHRS and CDR2 is YFSETQ. In DNA form, the CDR3 reads TGCGCCAGCAGCTTAAGTGGTTCGGGAGGCAATGAGCAGTTCTTC. Translated: CASSLSGSGGNEQFF.

The V and J genes are TRBV18 and TRBJ2-7; 7 bases agree with TRBD1. The CDR3 totals 14 residues. Per the germline V gene, CDR1 is KGHSH and CDR2 is LQKENI. V dropped 3 bases and J dropped 0; count of bases not matched to a gene: 2. CDR3 amino acids: CASSPGTVSYEQYF. In nucleotides, the CDR3 is TGTGCCAGCTCACCGGGGACAGTCTCCTACGAGCAGTACTTC.

V usage is TRBV6-2 or TRBV6-3 and J usage is TRBJ2-4; D might be TRBD2 (6 bases). There are 17 residues in the CDR3. CDR1 is MNHEY, CDR2 SVGEGT, per germline. With 0 bases removed from V and 0 bases from J, the gap between germline ends came to 12 bases. CDR3 in DNA: TGTGCCAGCAGTTACTCGTTTGCGGGGCTAGCCAAAAACATTCAGTACTTC. Translating it yields CASSYSFAGLAKNIQYF.

The genes are TRBV9 and TRBJ2-1; 8 bases are a match to TRBD1. The CDR3 has 16 residues. J was trimmed by 0 bases and V by 4 bases; bases with no gene match: 6. The germline V gene has CDR1 SGDLS and CDR2 YYNGEE. The CDR3: CASSPRTGSSYNEQFF. The CDR3 coding sequence is TGTGCCAGCAGCCCACGGACAGGGAGCTCCTACAATGAGCAGTTCTTC.

The rearrangement joins TRBV12-3 or TRBV12-4 to TRBJ1-1; 9 bases line up with TRBD1. Trimming cost V 3 bases and J 6 bases; bases outside gene matches: 2. There are 13 residues in the CDR3. In DNA form, the CDR3 reads TGTGCCAGCAGTTTGGGACAGGGCGCTGAAGCTTTCTTT. This gives the protein CASSLGQGAEAFF.

CDR3 region: CASSILGANYGYTF. CDR3 coding DNA: TGTGCCAGTAGTATATTGGGAGCTAACTATGGCTACACCTTC. The chain links TRBV19 to TRBJ1-2; D is unclear. In germline, CDR1 is LNHDA, CDR2 SQIVND (reference sequence). This CDR3 contains 14 residues. V gave up 2 bases and J gave up 0 bases, with 7 bases separating them. The full variable domain, with the rest looked up from reference TRBV19 and TRBJ1-2, is DGGITQSPKYLFRKEGQNVTLSCEQNLNHDAMYWYRQDPGQGLRLIYYSQIVNDFQKGDIAEGYSVSREKKESFPLTVTSAQKNPTAFYLCASSILGANYGYTFGSGTRLTVV.

This clone was seen more than once but under ten times. V gene TRBV5-1 combines with J gene TRBJ1-5, with D perhaps matching TRBD1 (5 bases). V lost 0 bases and J 2 bases, leaving 9 bases between the germline ends. Germline V lookup: CDR1 SGHRS, CDR2 YFSETQ. This CDR3 region has 15 residues. CDR3 in DNA: TGCGCCAGCAGCTTGGACAGGTCGGGCAATCAGCCCCAGCATTTT. Residues: CASSLDRSGNQPQHF.

The chain is built from TRBV4-1 and TRBJ1-5; a weak D match, TRBD1 (5 bases). V gave up 3 bases and J gave up 2 bases, with 5 bases separating them. CDR1 and CDR2 (germline): MGHRA, YSYEKL. The CDR3 is 13 residues long. The CDR3 reads CASSQGRNQPQHF. DNA for the CDR3: TGCGCCAGCAGCCAGGGGCGCAATCAGCCCCAGCATTTT.

The rearrangement links TRBV7-9 to TRBJ1-1; TRBD1 is a possible D gene (6 bases). The CDR3 has 13 residues. Trimming cost V 5 bases and J 1 base, with 8 bases left between them. Germline V CDR1 and CDR2: SEHNR, FQNEAQ (reference sequence). CDR3 sequence: CASSQGWNTEAFF. The CDR3 nucleotides read TGTGCCAGCAGCCAGGGGTGGAACACTGAAGCTTTCTTT. Full variable domain (rest looked up from reference TRBV7-9 and TRBJ1-1): DTGVSQNPRHKITKRGQNVTFRCDPISEHNRLYWYRQTLGQGPEFLTYFQNEAQLEKSRLLSDRFSAERPKGSFSTLEIQRTEQGDSAMYLCASSQGWNTEAFFGQGTRLTVV.

This chain uses TRBV19 with TRBJ1-5; 7 positions match TRBD1. This CDR3 spans 13 amino acids. Unmatched junction bases numbered 6, after V lost 7 bases and J lost 6 bases. Germline V gives CDR1 LNHDA, CDR2 SQIVND (reference sequence). The CDR3, as DNA: TGTGCCAGTACAATAGGGGGCCTTCAGCCCCAGCATTTT. Encoded protein: CASTIGGLQPQHF.

V and J are TRBV14 and TRBJ1-2; D may be TRBD1 (5 bases). Germline V gene sequence: CDR1 SGHDN, CDR2 FVKESK. This CDR3 is 15 amino acids long. V was cut by 4 bases and J by 6 bases, with 18 bases left in between. The CDR3 sequence: CASSPPHSGSDGYTF. CDR3 in DNA: TGTGCCAGCAGCCCCCCCCACTCAGGGTCCGATGGCTACACCTTC.

This clone was found a few times. The chain joins TRBV2 to TRBJ1-1, with 9 positions matching TRBD1. The CDR3 length is 13 residues. Looked up from germline, CDR1 is SNHLY and CDR2 is FYNNEI. J was trimmed by 4 bases and V by 9 bases; bases with no gene match: 6. CDR3 bases: TGTGCCAGTAACAGGGGGCAGACCACTGAAGCTTTCTTT. It is translated as CASNRGQTTEAFF. Using reference TRBV2 and TRBJ1-1 for the parts outside the CDR3, the full variable domain is EPEVTQTPSHQVTQMGQEVILRCVPISNHLYFYWYRQILGQKVEFLVSFYNNEISEKSEIFDDQFSVERPDGSNFTLKIRSTKLEDSAMYFCASNRGQTTEAFFGQGTRLTVV.

This chain uses TRBV7-3 with TRBJ2-7, with D possibly being TRBD2 (6 bases). The V and J ends lost 5 bases and 5 bases respectively, with 19 bases between them. The CDR3 loop spans 15 amino acids. CDR1 is SGHTA, CDR2 FQGTGA, per germline. CDR3 coding DNA: TGTGCCAGCAGCCCCGCCGCGGACTATTCCAACGAGCAGTACTTC. It specifies CASSPAADYSNEQYF.

This chain connects TRBV7-3 to TRBJ2-3; D perhaps matches TRBD1 (6 bases). Germline CDR1 reads SGHTA; CDR2 reads FQGTGA. This CDR3 is built from 17 residues. V was cut by 2 bases and J by 1 base, with 16 bases left in between. In DNA, the CDR3 is TGTGCCAGCAGCTTAGACGTCAGGGGAATTGGCACAGATACGCAGTATTTT. It specifies CASSLDVRGIGTDTQYF. Supplemented by reference TRBV7-3 and TRBJ2-3, the full variable domain reads GAGVSQTPSNKVTEKGKYVELRCDPISGHTALYWYRQSLGQGPEFLIYFQGTGAADDSGLPNDRFFAVRPEGSVSTLKIQRTERGDSAVYLCASSLDVRGIGTDTQYFGPGTRLTVL.

On this clone itself: Other DNA sequences in this sample translate to the same CDR3. The rearrangement uses TRBV5-4 and TRBJ1-4; 9 bases map to TRBD1. The V and J ends lost 2 bases and 1 base, in that order; junction bases with no gene match: 3. The germline V gene encodes CDR1 SGHNT and CDR2 YYREEE (reference sequence). This CDR3 has 16 residues. In DNA form, the CDR3 reads TGTGCCAGCAGCTTACAGGGGGCTGGAACTAATGAAAAACTGTTTTTT. Residues: CASSLQGAGTNEKLFF.

The V call is TRBV5-8, the J call TRBJ2-3; D remains ambiguous. The length of the CDR3 is 15 residues. Per the germline V gene, CDR1 is SGHTS and CDR2 is YDEGEE. Deletions cut 0 bases from V and 0 bases from J, with 8 bases between. The CDR3 DNA follows: TGTGCCAGCAGCTTGGGAGCACTAAGCACAGATACGCAGTATTTT. Translating it yields CASSLGALSTDTQYF. The full variable domain, rest sourced from reference TRBV5-8 and TRBJ2-3, is EAGVTQSPTHLIKTRGQQATLRCSPISGHTSVYWYQQALGLGLQFLLWYDEGEERNRGNFPPRFSGRQFPNYSSELNVNALELEDSALYLCASSLGALSTDTQYFGPGTRLTVL.

This chain joins TRBV6-5 and TRBJ1-1, with TRBD1 as a possible D gene (6 bases). Per germline, CDR1 MNHEY and CDR2 SVGAGI. The CDR3 consists of 16 residues. Trimming cost V 0 bases and J 1 base, with 12 bases left between them. The CDR3 DNA reads TGTGCCAGCAGTTACTCGAGGTACAGGGCGAACACTGAAGCTTTCTTT. Its protein product is CASSYSRYRANTEAFF.

The rearrangement links TRBV5-5 to TRBJ1-6; unclear D gene. CDR1 is SGHKS, CDR2 YYEKEE, per germline (reference sequence). V lost 0 bases and J lost 10, with 11 bases in between. This CDR3 is built from 14 residues. The CDR3: CASSLGLPPSPLHF. The DNA of the CDR3 is TGTGCCAGCAGCTTGGGGCTCCCCCCATCACCCCTCCACTTT.

The rearrangement joins TRBV6-1 to TRBJ1-5; D is perhaps TRBD1 (5 bases). With 4 bases removed from V and 0 bases from J, the gap between germline ends came to 19 bases. The CDR3 sequence is 18 residues long. Germline lookup yields CDR1 MNHNS and CDR2 SASEGT. CDR3 sequence: CASSVNRLRGYSNQPQHF. The CDR3 DNA follows: TGTGCCAGCAGTGTTAACCGCCTACGGGGGTATAGCAATCAGCCCCAGCATTTT.

Of note for this clone: Other DNA sequences from this sample encode an identical CDR3 as well. The chain couples TRBV4-1 to TRBJ2-3, with TRBD2 matching over 8 bases. V trimming: 1 base; J trimming: 3 bases; junction bases outside the gene matches: 3. The CDR3 is made up of 15 amino acids. Germline V gives CDR1 MGHRA, CDR2 YSYEKL. The CDR3 loop reads CASSQGAGGTDTQYF. The DNA for the CDR3 is TGCGCCAGCAGCCAAGGGGCGGGGGGAACAGATACGCAGTATTTT.

The gene calls are TRBV29-1 and TRBJ2-7, with TRBD2 as a possible D gene (6 bases). Germline V CDR1 and CDR2: SQVTM, ANQGSEA. V was pared by 6 bases and J by 5 bases, with 11 bases between. This CDR3 has 11 residues. The chain's CDR3 is CSVETRNEQYF. Here the CDR3 DNA reads TGCAGCGTCGAGACTAGAAACGAGCAGTACTTC.

V is TRBV27 and J is TRBJ2-1, with D maybe TRBD2 (7 bases). This CDR3 has 14 amino acids. Germline-derived CDR1 and CDR2 are MNHEY and SMNVEV (reference sequence). The germline V and J ends were trimmed by 8 bases and 10 bases, with 21 bases remaining between them. CDR3 DNA sequence: TGTGCCAGCCTCAAGAGGGGGGGGGCATACGAGCAGTTCTTC. It codes for CASLKRGGAYEQFF.

The rearrangement joins TRBV4-2 to TRBJ2-1, with 7 bases that match TRBD2. There are 16 residues in the CDR3. The germline gives CDR1 LGHNA, CDR2 YNFKEQ. Trimming took 3 bases from V and 6 from J; bases not matched to a gene: 11. DNA of the CDR3: TGTGCCAGCAGCCAGGTCATGCGGGAGACTGGCAATGAGCAGTTCTTC. Translated, it gives CASSQVMRETGNEQFF.